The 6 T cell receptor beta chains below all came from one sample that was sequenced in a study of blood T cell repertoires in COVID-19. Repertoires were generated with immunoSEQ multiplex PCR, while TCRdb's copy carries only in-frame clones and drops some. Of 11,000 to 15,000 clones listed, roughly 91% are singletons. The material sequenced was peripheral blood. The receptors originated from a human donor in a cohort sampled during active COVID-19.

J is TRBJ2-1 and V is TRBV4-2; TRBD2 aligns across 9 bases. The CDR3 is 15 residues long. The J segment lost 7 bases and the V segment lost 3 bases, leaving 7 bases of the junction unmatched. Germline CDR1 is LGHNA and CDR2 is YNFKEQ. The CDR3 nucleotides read TGTGCCAGCAGCCACACCGGGACTAGCAGTAATGAGCAGTTCTTC. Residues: CASSHTGTSSNEQFF.

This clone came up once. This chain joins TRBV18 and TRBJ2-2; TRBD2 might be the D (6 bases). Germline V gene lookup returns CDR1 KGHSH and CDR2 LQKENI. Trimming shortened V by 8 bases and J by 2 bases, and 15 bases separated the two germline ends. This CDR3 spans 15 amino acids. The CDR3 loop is CASRGIAGNTGELFF. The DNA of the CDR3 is TGTGCCAGCCGGGGGATCGCGGGTAACACCGGGGAGCTGTTTTTT.

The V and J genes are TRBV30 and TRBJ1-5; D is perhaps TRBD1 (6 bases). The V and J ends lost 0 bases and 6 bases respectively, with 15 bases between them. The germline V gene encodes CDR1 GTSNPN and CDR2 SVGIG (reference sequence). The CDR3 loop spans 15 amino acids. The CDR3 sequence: CAWSVTGTTSQPQHF. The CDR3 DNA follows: TGTGCCTGGAGTGTTACCGGGACAACTTCTCAGCCCCAGCATTTT.

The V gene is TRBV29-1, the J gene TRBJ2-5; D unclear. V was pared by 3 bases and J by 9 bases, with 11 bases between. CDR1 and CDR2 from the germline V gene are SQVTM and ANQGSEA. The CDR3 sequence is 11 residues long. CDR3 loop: CSVDFPEAQYF. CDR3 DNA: TGCAGCGTTGATTTCCCTGAGGCCCAGTACTTC.

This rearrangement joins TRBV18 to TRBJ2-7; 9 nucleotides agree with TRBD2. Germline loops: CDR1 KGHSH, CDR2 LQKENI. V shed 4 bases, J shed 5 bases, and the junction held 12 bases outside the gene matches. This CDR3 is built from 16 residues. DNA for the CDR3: TGTGCCAGCTCACGGACGGGGAGCGGGGGGTTCGACGAGCAGTACTTC. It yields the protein CASSRTGSGGFDEQYF.

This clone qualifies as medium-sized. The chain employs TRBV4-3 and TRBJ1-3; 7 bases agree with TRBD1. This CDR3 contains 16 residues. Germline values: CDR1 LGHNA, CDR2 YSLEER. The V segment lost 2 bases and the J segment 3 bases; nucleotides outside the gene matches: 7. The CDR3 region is CASSQTDRAVGNTIYF. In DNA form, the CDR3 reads TGCGCCAGCAGCCAAACAGACAGGGCGGTTGGAAACACCATATATTTT.